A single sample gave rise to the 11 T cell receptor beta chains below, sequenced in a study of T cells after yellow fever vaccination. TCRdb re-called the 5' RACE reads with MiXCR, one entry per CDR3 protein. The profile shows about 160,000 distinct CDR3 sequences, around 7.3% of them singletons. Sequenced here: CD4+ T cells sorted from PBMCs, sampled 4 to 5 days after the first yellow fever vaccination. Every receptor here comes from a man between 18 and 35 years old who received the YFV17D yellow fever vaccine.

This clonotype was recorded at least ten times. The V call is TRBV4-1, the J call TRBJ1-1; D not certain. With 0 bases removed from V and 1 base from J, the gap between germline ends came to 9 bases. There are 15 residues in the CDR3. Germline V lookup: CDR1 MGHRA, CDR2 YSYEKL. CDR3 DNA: TGCGCCAGCAGCCAAGAAGGACGGGAGAACACTGAAGCTTTCTTT. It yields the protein CASSQEGRENTEAFF.

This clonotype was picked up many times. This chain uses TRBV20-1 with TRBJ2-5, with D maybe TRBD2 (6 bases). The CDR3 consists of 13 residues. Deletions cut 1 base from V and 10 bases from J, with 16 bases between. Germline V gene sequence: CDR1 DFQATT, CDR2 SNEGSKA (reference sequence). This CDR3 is CSARANLQEGQYF. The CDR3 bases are TGCAGTGCTAGAGCCAACCTCCAGGAGGGCCAGTACTTC.

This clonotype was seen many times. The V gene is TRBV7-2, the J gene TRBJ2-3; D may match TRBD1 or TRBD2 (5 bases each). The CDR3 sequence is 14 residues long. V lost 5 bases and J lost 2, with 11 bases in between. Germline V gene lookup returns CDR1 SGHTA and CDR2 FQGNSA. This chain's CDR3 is CASSGRGDTDTQYF. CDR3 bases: TGTGCCAGCAGCGGACGAGGGGACACAGATACGCAGTATTTT.

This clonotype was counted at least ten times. As DNA, the CDR3 is TGTGCCAGCAGCTTCACGCCGGGACAGGGCCAGCAGTACTTC. Translation gives CASSFTPGQGQQYF. This chain links TRBV7-2 with TRBJ2-7; TRBD1 matches 9 bases. J gave up 8 bases and V 3 bases, and 8 bases lay outside the gene matches. The germline V gene has CDR1 SGHTA and CDR2 FQGNSA. CDR3 length: 14 residues.

CDR3 sequence (DNA): TGTGCCAGCAGTTTTAGTAACCTGCAGGGGGCCTACGAGCAGTACTTC. Its protein product is CASSFSNLQGAYEQYF. V is TRBV7-6 and J is TRBJ2-7; 7 nucleotides align to TRBD1. Germline-derived CDR1 and CDR2 are SGHVS and FNYEAQ. V dropped 6 bases and J dropped 2; count of bases not matched to a gene: 13. There are 16 residues in the CDR3.

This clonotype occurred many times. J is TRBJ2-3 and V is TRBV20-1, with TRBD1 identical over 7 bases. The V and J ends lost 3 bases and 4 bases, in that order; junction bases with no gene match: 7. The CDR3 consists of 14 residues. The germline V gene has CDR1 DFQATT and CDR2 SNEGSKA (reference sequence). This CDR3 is CSARVRGIPDTQYF. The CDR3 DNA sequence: TGCAGTGCTAGGGTCAGGGGGATCCCAGATACGCAGTATTTT.

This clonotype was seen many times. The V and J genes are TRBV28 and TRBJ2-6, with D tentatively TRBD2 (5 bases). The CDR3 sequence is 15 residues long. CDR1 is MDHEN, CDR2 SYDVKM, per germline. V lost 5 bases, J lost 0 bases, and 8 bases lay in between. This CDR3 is CASSTSSSGANVLTF. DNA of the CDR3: TGTGCCAGCAGTACTAGTAGCTCTGGGGCCAACGTCCTGACTTTC.

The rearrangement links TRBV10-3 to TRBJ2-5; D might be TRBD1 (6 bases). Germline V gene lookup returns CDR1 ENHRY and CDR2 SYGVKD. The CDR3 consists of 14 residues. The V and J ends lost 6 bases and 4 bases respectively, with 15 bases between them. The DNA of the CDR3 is TGTGCCATCAGCCTTACAGGGATTAGAGAGACCCAGTACTTC. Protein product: CAISLTGIRETQYF.

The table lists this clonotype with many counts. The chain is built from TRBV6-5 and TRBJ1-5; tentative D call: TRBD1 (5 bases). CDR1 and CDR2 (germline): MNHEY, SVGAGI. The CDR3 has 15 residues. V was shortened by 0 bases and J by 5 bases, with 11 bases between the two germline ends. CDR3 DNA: TGTGCCAGCAGTTACTCCTCAGGGCGGGATCAGCCCCAGCATTTT. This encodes CASSYSSGRDQPQHF.

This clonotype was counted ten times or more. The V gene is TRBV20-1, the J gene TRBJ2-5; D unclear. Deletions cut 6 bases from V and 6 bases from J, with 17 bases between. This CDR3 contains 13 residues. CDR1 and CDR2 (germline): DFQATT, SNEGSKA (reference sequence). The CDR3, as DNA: TGCAGTGCCGAGGACGAGCAGCTTAAGACCCAGTACTTC. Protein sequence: CSAEDEQLKTQYF.

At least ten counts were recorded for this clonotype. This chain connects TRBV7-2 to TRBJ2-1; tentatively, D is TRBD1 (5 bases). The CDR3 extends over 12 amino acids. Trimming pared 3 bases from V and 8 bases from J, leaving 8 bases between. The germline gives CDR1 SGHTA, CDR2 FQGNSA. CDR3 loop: CASSFQGYEQFF. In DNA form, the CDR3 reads TGTGCCAGCAGCTTCCAGGGCTATGAGCAGTTCTTC.